The 17 T cell receptor beta chains below come from one sample, sequenced in a study of T cell responses to AZD1222 COVID-19 vaccine. Here immunoSEQ multiplex PCR was the method, and the copy in TCRdb shows in-frame clones only, minus some. This sample carries approximately 70,000 clones, 85% of them seen once, and the ten largest clones take just over 20%. The sequenced sample was peripheral blood, obtained on day 0 of AZD1222 vaccination. Every receptor here comes from an adult in good health.

This sequence joins TRBV19 and TRBJ2-1; 7 bases line up with TRBD1. V lost 6 bases, J lost 8 bases, and 7 bases stayed unmatched. CDR1 is LNHDA and CDR2 is SQIVND in the germline V gene (reference sequence). The CDR3 has 13 residues. The CDR3 bases are TGTGCCAGTAGGGACAGGCCCGGGGATGAGCAGTTCTTC. Protein: CASRDRPGDEQFF.

The chain links TRBV29-1 to TRBJ1-1, with no clear D. The CDR3 sequence is 12 residues long. V dropped 7 bases and J dropped 5 bases, with 14 bases sitting between them. CDR1 SQVTM and CDR2 ANQGSEA come from the germline V gene. This CDR3 reads CSGTQSGTEAFF. CDR3 in DNA: TGCAGCGGCACCCAATCGGGGACTGAAGCTTTCTTT.

The chain links TRBV7-9 to TRBJ2-5; 10 positions match TRBD1. Germline V gene lookup returns CDR1 SEHNR and CDR2 FQNEAQ (reference sequence). With 5 bases clipped from V and 1 base from J, the junction kept 4 bases outside the gene matches. The CDR3 runs 15 residues. The DNA of the CDR3 is TGTGCCAGCAGCCCGGGACAGGGGTTCCAAGAGACCCAGTACTTC. This encodes CASSPGQGFQETQYF. The full variable domain, with the rest looked up from reference TRBV7-9 and TRBJ2-5, is DTGVSQNPRHKITKRGQNVTFRCDPISEHNRLYWYRQTLGQGPEFLTYFQNEAQLEKSRLLSDRFSAERPKGSFSTLEIQRTEQGDSAMYLCASSPGQGFQETQYFGPGTRLLVL.

The chain recombines TRBV6-1 with TRBJ1-2; D remains ambiguous. V was trimmed by 2 bases and J by 7 bases, leaving 20 bases between them. The germline gives CDR1 MNHNS, CDR2 SASEGT. CDR3 length: 16 amino acids. The CDR3 nucleotides read TGTGCCAGCAGTGAACTAGGGTTCCATAGGTGGATTGGCTACACCTTC. Amino acids: CASSELGFHRWIGYTF.

This sequence joins TRBV6-5 and TRBJ1-4, with unresolved D. Looked up from germline, CDR1 is MNHEY and CDR2 is SVGAGI. The CDR3 consists of 14 residues. The V and J ends lost 7 bases and 5 bases respectively, with 14 bases between them. Here the CDR3 DNA reads TGTGCCAGCACCCCAACGTCGACAAATGAAAAACTGTTTTTT. Translating gives CASTPTSTNEKLFF.

In this sample, this clone turned up a few times. The chain couples TRBV4-1 to TRBJ1-1, with TRBD1 identical over 9 bases. The V gene end was trimmed by 1 base and the J gene end by 4 bases; junction bases not matched to a gene: 4. The CDR3 has 15 amino acids. Germline loops: CDR1 MGHRA, CDR2 YSYEKL. The CDR3 here is CASSQGRDRATEAFF. CDR3 sequence (DNA): TGCGCCAGCAGCCAAGGAAGGGACAGGGCCACTGAAGCTTTCTTT.

The chain combines TRBV3-1 (or the pseudogene TRBV3-2) with TRBJ2-7; TRBD2 might be the D (6 bases). This CDR3 comprises 12 residues. V lost 1 base and J lost 12, with 13 bases in between. Germline CDR1 LGHDT, CDR2 YNNKEL (reference sequence). In DNA, the CDR3 is TGTGCCAGCAGCCAAGGTGGGAGGTCGGCGTACTTC. Translation gives CASSQGGRSAYF.

The chain combines TRBV10-3 with TRBJ2-7, with D hard to call. Germline V gene data show CDR1 as ENHRY and CDR2 as SYGVKD. Trimming removed 0 bases at V and 3 bases at J, with 9 bases between. The CDR3 has 14 amino acids. As DNA, the CDR3 is TGTGCCATCAGTGAGTCTGAGGACGGCTACGAGCAGTACTTC. This encodes CAISESEDGYEQYF.

The V gene is TRBV11-2, the J gene TRBJ2-1, with 7 bases matching TRBD1. CDR3 length equals 19 residues. Germline trimming cut 6 bases from V and 6 bases from J; bases unmatched to any gene: 23. The V gene's germline CDR1 is SGHAT and CDR2 FQNNGV. Here the CDR3 DNA reads TGTGCCAGCAGGGACAGGAGCCAGGAGCCGAGACAGGGTAGCAATGAGCAGTTCTTC. Its protein product is CASRDRSQEPRQGSNEQFF.

This rearrangement joins TRBV10-2 to TRBJ1-6; D unclear. V was cut by 2 bases and J by 1 base, with 9 bases left in between. From germline, CDR1 is WSHSY and CDR2 SAAADI. The CDR3 loop spans 16 amino acids. The chain's CDR3 is CASSERVGSYNSPLHF. The CDR3 DNA reads TGCGCCAGCAGTGAGAGGGTAGGATCCTATAATTCACCCCTCCACTTT.

The chain combines TRBV9 with TRBJ1-2, with a possible D match to TRBD1 (5 bases). V dropped 2 bases and J dropped 3 bases, with 17 bases sitting between them. The CDR3 contains 16 residues. Germline loops: CDR1 SGDLS, CDR2 YYNGEE. The CDR3 is CASSVLDRGSYYGYTF. DNA for the CDR3: TGTGCCAGCAGCGTTCTTGATAGGGGCAGCTACTATGGCTACACCTTC.

This chain links TRBV19 with TRBJ1-1, with TRBD1 matching over 10 bases. The CDR3 is 15 amino acids. V gave up 11 bases and J gave up 4 bases; unmatched junction bases: 13. The V gene's germline CDR1 is LNHDA and CDR2 SQIVND (reference sequence). The CDR3 DNA is TGTGCCGCATCCGATGCGGGACAGGGGATCACTGAAGCTTTCTTT. It encodes CAASDAGQGITEAFF.

This clone turned up a few times. The same CDR3 can be traced to other DNA sequences in this sample. The CDR3 sequence is CASSRRTGELFF. The DNA for the CDR3 is TGTGCCAGCAGTCGAAGAACCGGGGAGCTGTTTTTT. The J gene is TRBJ2-2, the V gene TRBV3-1 (or the pseudogene TRBV3-2); D is uncertain. Deletions cut 6 bases from V and 5 bases from J, with 7 bases between. Looked up from germline, CDR1 is LGHDT and CDR2 is YNNKEL (reference sequence). There are 12 residues in the CDR3.

The chain combines TRBV23-1 with TRBJ2-1; no firm D call. TRBV23-1 is noted as an ORF with a role that remains uncertain. This CDR3 comprises 16 residues. The V gene lost 0 bases and the J gene lost 6 bases, with 15 bases spanning the gap. This CDR3 reads CASSQSLCDSGNEQFF. In nucleotides, the CDR3 is TGCGCCAGCAGTCAATCTTTATGTGATTCGGGCAATGAGCAGTTCTTC.

This chain connects TRBV11-2 to TRBJ1-4; D is unclear. The CDR3 spans 12 residues. V lost 0 bases to trimming and J lost 8 bases, with 4 bases between them. Looked up from germline, CDR1 is SGHAT and CDR2 is FQNNGV. The CDR3 region has the DNA TGTGCCAGCAGCTTAGAAGGGGAAAAACTGTTTTTT. Translation: CASSLEGEKLFF. The variable domain in full, with the rest retrieved from reference TRBV11-2 and TRBJ1-4, is EAGVAQSPRYKIIEKRQSVAFWCNPISGHATLYWYQQILGQGPKLLIQFQNNGVVDDSQLPKDRFSAERLKGVDSTLKIQPAKLEDSAVYLCASSLEGEKLFFGSGTQLSVL.

This chain joins TRBV9 and TRBJ2-3; possibly TRBD2 for D (5 bases). Trimming took off 0 bases at V and 5 bases at J, with 13 bases between the two ends. The CDR3 consists of 15 residues. Germline loops: CDR1 SGDLS, CDR2 YYNGEE. The CDR3 DNA reads TGTGCCAGCAGCGTAGCCCCCACAGAGGGAGATACGCAGTATTTT. Its translation: CASSVAPTEGDTQYF.

This chain joins TRBV6-5 and TRBJ1-5; no definite D call. Trimming removed 7 bases from V and 0 bases from J, with 7 bases in between. Germline CDR1 and CDR2: MNHEY and SVGAGI. This CDR3 spans 13 amino acids. CDR3 DNA sequence: TGTGCCAGCACCAAAAATAGCAATCAGCCCCAGCATTTT. This codes for CASTKNSNQPQHF.